The 5 T cell receptor beta chains reported below all come from one sample, sequenced in a study of molecular identifiers for immune sequencing clone quantification. TCRdb fed the PCR reads into MiXCR, producing one record per CDR3 protein. The table records hundreds of thousands of distinct CDR3 sequences, 25% of them present only once. The sequencing input was naive CD8+ T cells from blood, with Jurkat cell RNA spiked in. Subset described: FACS-sorted CD8+CD4-CCR7+CD45RA+ naive T cells. Source of these receptors: a human donor in good health. Some libraries in this study had Jurkat cell RNA spiked in.

This clonotype has at least ten counts. J is TRBJ2-5 and V is TRBV29-1, with unresolved D. This CDR3 has 16 residues. Germline assignment: CDR1 SQVTM and CDR2 ANQGSEA. Deletions cut 2 bases from V and 5 bases from J, with 21 bases between. CDR3 sequence reads: CSVEISRTRKSETQYF. Written as DNA, the CDR3 is TGCAGCGTTGAAATCTCGAGGACCCGCAAGTCCGAGACCCAGTACTTC.

This clonotype was picked up many times. This rearrangement joins TRBV7-2 to TRBJ2-1, with D perhaps TRBD2 (5 bases). Trimming removed 6 bases from V and 4 bases from J, with 13 bases in between. Looked up from germline, CDR1 is SGHTA and CDR2 is FQGNSA. The CDR3 is made up of 14 amino acids. CDR3 in amino acids: CASSRTGTYNEQFF. DNA for the CDR3: TGTGCCAGCAGTCGGACTGGAACGTACAATGAGCAGTTCTTC.

This clonotype was counted only a few times. CDR3: CASSPTSGEYNEQFF. In DNA, the CDR3 is TGTGCCAGCAGCCCTACTAGCGGGGAATACAATGAGCAGTTCTTC. The genes are TRBV7-3 and TRBJ2-1; 10 positions match TRBD2. Germline V gene data show CDR1 as SGHTA and CDR2 as FQGTGA. V lost 5 bases, J lost 4 bases, and 5 bases stayed unmatched. The CDR3 is made up of 15 amino acids. The entire variable domain, with the rest obtained from reference TRBV7-3 and TRBJ2-1, is as follows: GAGVSQTPSNKVTEKGKYVELRCDPISGHTALYWYRQSLGQGPEFLIYFQGTGAADDSGLPNDRFFAVRPEGSVSTLKIQRTERGDSAVYLCASSPTSGEYNEQFFGPGTRLTVL.

The chain combines TRBV4-3 with TRBJ2-7; D possibly corresponds to TRBD2 (7 bases). Trimming stripped 0 bases from V and 6 bases from J, with 18 bases between. The CDR3 extends over 16 amino acids. Germline V lookup: CDR1 LGHNA, CDR2 YSLEER. The CDR3 protein is CASSQDLRGPPSEQYF. The CDR3, as DNA: TGCGCCAGCAGCCAAGATTTGCGGGGGCCTCCCTCCGAGCAGTACTTC.

This clonotype has at least ten counts. The J gene is TRBJ2-7, the V gene TRBV7-6; 8 nucleotides line up with TRBD2. Trimming cost V 1 base and J 4 bases; bases outside gene matches: 6. From germline, CDR1 is SGHVS and CDR2 FNYEAQ. There are 15 residues in the CDR3. The CDR3 loop reads CASSLGGGGTYEQYF. The DNA for the CDR3 is TGTGCCAGCAGCTTAGGTGGCGGGGGGACGTACGAGCAGTACTTC.